These 27 T cell receptor beta chains originate from one sample sequenced in a study of T cell responses to AZD1222 COVID-19 vaccine. TCRdb keeps only in-frame clones here, not all; method: immunoSEQ multiplex PCR. Of about 170,000 clones detected, roughly 85% appear once; the ten largest clones hold around 1.1%. This specimen consisted of peripheral blood, obtained 28 days after the second AZD1222 dose. The receptors were sampled from an adult who received the AZD1222 COVID-19 vaccine.

The chain links TRBV5-8 to TRBJ1-5; D gene uncertain. The CDR3 covers 14 residues. Germline loops: CDR1 SGHTS, CDR2 YDEGEE. The V and J ends lost 6 bases and 1 base respectively, with 11 bases between them. DNA for the CDR3: TGTGCCAGCACCCCAGAGGCCAGCAATCAGCCCCAGCATTTT. It codes for CASTPEASNQPQHF.

The rearrangement joins TRBV3-1 (or the pseudogene TRBV3-2) to TRBJ2-5, with D unclear. Germline V gives CDR1 LGHDT, CDR2 YNNKEL (reference sequence). The germline V and J ends were trimmed by 1 base and 4 bases, with 13 bases remaining between them. This CDR3 spans 15 amino acids. Written as DNA, the CDR3 is TGTGCCAGCAGCCAAGGGACGGTAGCTCGAGAGACCCAGTACTTC. Encoded protein: CASSQGTVARETQYF.

This chain uses TRBV7-2 with TRBJ2-3; the D is unclear. In germline, CDR1 is SGHTA, CDR2 FQGNSA. Trimming pared 4 bases from V and 7 bases from J, leaving 3 bases between. This CDR3 has 10 residues. The CDR3 protein is CASSSHTQYF. The CDR3 bases are TGTGCCAGCAGCTCCCATACGCAGTATTTT.

The V call is TRBV6-5, the J call TRBJ1-1; possibly TRBD1 for D (5 bases). Germline CDR1 and CDR2: MNHEY and SVGAGI. The CDR3 is 15 residues long. The V end lost 4 bases, the J end lost 2 bases, and 14 bases lay between the germline ends. The CDR3 protein is CASSSPAGANTEAFF. The CDR3 DNA is TGTGCCAGCAGTTCCCCGGCCGGGGCCAACACTGAAGCTTTCTTT.

V usage is TRBV4-1 and J usage is TRBJ2-5; TRBD2 is a possible D gene (7 bases). The CDR3 sequence is 17 residues long. Germline CDR1 MGHRA, CDR2 YSYEKL. Trimming removed 3 bases from V and 4 bases from J, with 21 bases in between. In DNA, the CDR3 is TGCGCCAGCAGCCAGGGACTAACGGGTGGGGGCGCAGAGACCCAGTACTTC. It encodes CASSQGLTGGGAETQYF.

Only a few counts were recorded for this clone. The rearrangement links TRBV19 to TRBJ1-2; TRBD1 matches at 10 bases. V was pared by 5 bases and J by 8 bases, with 5 bases of the junction left unmatched. Germline CDR1 is LNHDA and CDR2 is SQIVND (reference sequence). The CDR3 has 13 residues. DNA of the CDR3: TGTGCCAGTAGTGACAGGGGGCCAGGAGGCTACACCTTC. This codes for CASSDRGPGGYTF.

Comments on this clone: At one of its ends the junction is not consistent with the germline gene, which may arise from a read error. This chain joins TRBV12-3 or TRBV12-4 and TRBJ2-7; D is unclear. The CDR3 sequence is 13 residues long. The CDR3 loop is CASRLENPYEQYF. The CDR3, as DNA: TGTGCCAGCAGATTAGAGAACCCCTACGAGCAGTACTTC.

The chain employs TRBV4-2 and TRBJ2-3; 8 bases are shared with TRBD2. The V gene's germline CDR1 is LGHNA and CDR2 YNFKEQ. With 5 bases clipped from V and 3 bases from J, the junction kept 10 bases outside the gene matches. The CDR3 spans 16 residues. The CDR3 DNA sequence: TGTGCCAGCAGCGGACGGACTAGCATCAGAACAGATACGCAGTATTTT. Translation gives CASSGRTSIRTDTQYF.

The chain has TRBV6-5 and TRBJ2-7; no clear D gene. In germline, CDR1 is MNHEY, CDR2 SVGAGI. V was pared by 6 bases and J by 0 bases, with 12 bases between. The CDR3 spans 14 residues. Here the CDR3 DNA reads TGTGCCAGCAGCCATACCTGGTCCTCCTACGAGCAGTACTTC. Protein: CASSHTWSSYEQYF.

The V gene is TRBV18, the J gene TRBJ1-2; weak D call: TRBD1 (6 bases). The CDR3 has 13 amino acids. V was trimmed by 5 bases and J by 6 bases, leaving 13 bases between them. Germline V gene sequence: CDR1 KGHSH, CDR2 LQKENI. CDR3 amino acids: CASSEFQGNGYTF. In nucleotides, the CDR3 is TGTGCCAGCTCAGAGTTTCAGGGGAATGGCTACACCTTC. Complete variable domain (other parts from reference TRBV18 and TRBJ1-2): NAGVMQNPRHLVRRRGQEARLRCSPMKGHSHVYWYRQLPEEGLKFMVYLQKENIIDESGMPKERFSAEFPKEGPSILRIQQVVRGDSAAYFCASSEFQGNGYTFGSGTRLTVV.

The chain has TRBV11-2 and TRBJ2-7; 7 bases agree with TRBD2. Germline V gives CDR1 SGHAT, CDR2 FQNNGV. J was trimmed by 2 bases and V by 5 bases; bases with no gene match: 9. CDR3 length equals 15 residues. For the CDR3, the DNA is TGTGCCAGCAGCCGCACGTGGGAGGGACCCTACGAGCAGTACTTC. Its translation: CASSRTWEGPYEQYF.

The rearrangement joins TRBV12-3 or TRBV12-4 to TRBJ1-2, with TRBD1 identical over 8 bases. Trimming took 9 bases from V and 5 from J; bases not matched to a gene: 8. The CDR3 loop spans 13 amino acids. CDR3 region: CASLQGGGYGYTF. The CDR3 DNA sequence: TGTGCCAGTCTACAGGGGGGTGGTTATGGCTACACCTTC.

The chain employs TRBV11-2 and TRBJ2-6; D unclear. The germline gives CDR1 SGHAT, CDR2 FQNNGV. The CDR3 is 14 residues long. Trimming removed 4 bases at V and 5 bases at J, with 9 bases between. The CDR3 DNA reads as TGTGCCAGCAGCTCCGTTTCCCGGGCCAACGTCCTGACTTTC. Its translation: CASSSVSRANVLTF.

This chain uses TRBV7-2 with TRBJ2-3; D is ambiguous. The CDR3 is made up of 14 amino acids. Trimming cost V 3 bases and J 2 bases, with 9 bases left between them. CDR1 is SGHTA and CDR2 is FQGNSA in the germline V gene. CDR3 bases: TGTGCCAGCAGCTTTGCTTTCTCCACAGATACGCAGTATTTT. The encoded protein is CASSFAFSTDTQYF.

V gene TRBV10-3 combines with J gene TRBJ1-1, with D hard to call. This CDR3 contains 14 residues. Trimming shortened V by 2 bases and J by 7 bases, and 14 bases separated the two germline ends. Germline CDR1 ENHRY, CDR2 SYGVKD. CDR3 loop: CAISEGARQDEAFF. The CDR3 region has the DNA TGTGCCATCAGTGAGGGTGCTCGGCAGGATGAAGCTTTCTTT.

This chain joins TRBV15 and TRBJ2-1; D is perhaps TRBD2 (5 bases). Germline V gene lookup returns CDR1 LNHNV and CDR2 YYDKDF (reference sequence). CDR3 length: 22 amino acids. The ends were cut back, 5 bases at V and 5 bases at J, with 37 bases in the middle. This CDR3 reads CATSHSLWGARNRREIHNEQFF. Here the CDR3 DNA reads TGTGCCACCAGCCACTCCCTCTGGGGAGCGCGAAATCGGCGCGAGATACACAATGAGCAGTTCTTC.

Notes on this clone: Different DNA sequences within this sample yield the same CDR3. The chain recombines TRBV7-9 with TRBJ2-5; D is ambiguous. Trimming shortened V by 2 bases and J by 8 bases, and 9 bases separated the two germline ends. Per the germline V gene, CDR1 is SEHNR and CDR2 is FQNEAQ (reference sequence). This CDR3 has 12 amino acids. The CDR3 sequence is CASSLSRETQYF. The CDR3, as DNA: TGTGCCAGCAGCTTATCTAGGGAAACCCAGTACTTC.

This chain links TRBV5-6 with TRBJ1-2; TRBD1 matches 9 bases. Germline CDR1 SGHDT, CDR2 YYEEEE. With 4 bases clipped from V and 4 bases from J, the junction kept 8 bases outside the gene matches. The CDR3 totals 15 residues. The CDR3 sequence: CASSPRQGVFYGYTF. The CDR3 DNA follows: TGTGCCAGCAGCCCCCGACAGGGGGTGTTCTATGGCTACACCTTC.

The gene calls are TRBV5-1 and TRBJ2-1; 7 bases align to TRBD1. V lost 7 bases to trimming and J lost 7 bases; unmatched junction nucleotides: 8. Germline V CDR1 and CDR2: SGHRS, YFSETQ. The CDR3 runs to 13 residues. CDR3 amino acids: CASVGGHLNEQFF. CDR3 DNA: TGCGCCAGCGTAGGGGGCCACTTGAATGAGCAGTTCTTC.

This clone has just one count. The rearrangement uses TRBV7-2 and TRBJ1-5, with 9 bases lining up with TRBD1. The CDR3 covers 13 residues. The junction had 2 bases not matched to a gene; V was cut back by 5 bases and J by 6 bases. Germline lookup yields CDR1 SGHTA and CDR2 FQGNSA. The CDR3 loop is CASSADRGQPQHF. CDR3 sequence (DNA): TGTGCCAGCAGCGCGGACAGGGGTCAGCCCCAGCATTTT.

The CDR3 sequence is CASSSPDRGFDEQYF. CDR3 nucleotide sequence: TGTGCCAGCAGTTCGCCAGACAGGGGGTTCGACGAGCAGTACTTC. The V gene is TRBV6-1, the J gene TRBJ2-7, with 9 positions matching TRBD1. CDR3 length: 15 residues. The V gene's germline CDR1 is MNHNS and CDR2 SASEGT. J gave up 5 bases and V 5 bases, and 10 bases lay outside the gene matches.

The chain carries TRBV5-4 and TRBJ1-2; 9 bases match TRBD1. The CDR3 contains 14 residues. Losses at the gene ends were 4 bases for V and 4 bases for J; bases not matched to a gene: 5. CDR1 is SGHNT and CDR2 is YYREEE in the germline V gene (reference sequence). The CDR3 spells CASSPGTGFYGYTF. In DNA, the CDR3 is TGTGCCAGCAGCCCCGGGACAGGGTTCTATGGCTACACCTTC.

This chain connects TRBV11-2 to TRBJ2-7, with unresolved D. Trimming removed 6 bases from V and 4 bases from J, with 4 bases in between. Germline CDR1 and CDR2: SGHAT and FQNNGV. The CDR3 is made up of 10 amino acids. CDR3: CASSGYEQYF. In DNA, the CDR3 is TGTGCCAGCAGTGGGTACGAGCAGTACTTC. Looking up the rest from reference TRBV11-2 and TRBJ2-7 gives the full variable domain: EAGVAQSPRYKIIEKRQSVAFWCNPISGHATLYWYQQILGQGPKLLIQFQNNGVVDDSQLPKDRFSAERLKGVDSTLKIQPAKLEDSAVYLCASSGYEQYFGPGTRLTVT.

CDR3 nucleotides: TGTGCCATCAGTGACCGAAGCTCTGGGGCCAACGTCCTGACTTTC. It translates to CAISDRSSGANVLTF. This chain links TRBV10-3 with TRBJ2-6; D uncertain. This CDR3 is 15 amino acids long. The germline gives CDR1 ENHRY, CDR2 SYGVKD. Deletions cut 3 bases from V and 0 bases from J, with 6 bases between.

The chain links TRBV29-1 to TRBJ1-2, with no clear D. The germline V gene has CDR1 SQVTM and CDR2 ANQGSEA. V dropped 5 bases and J dropped 3 bases, with 10 bases sitting between them. The CDR3 has 12 residues. The CDR3 sequence is CSVFSAHYGYTF. Here the CDR3 DNA reads TGCAGCGTTTTTTCCGCACACTATGGCTACACCTTC.

V gene TRBV6-2 or TRBV6-3 combines with J gene TRBJ2-7; maybe TRBD1 (5 bases). This CDR3 is built from 15 residues. V lost 4 bases and J 3 bases, leaving 16 bases between the germline ends. The germline V gene has CDR1 MNHEY and CDR2 SVGEGT. CDR3 DNA sequence: TGTGCCAGCAGTTCCGCCGCAGGGTTTAGCTACGAGCAGTACTTC. Translation: CASSSAAGFSYEQYF.

V is TRBV12-3 or TRBV12-4 and J is TRBJ1-2; a weak D match, TRBD1 (5 bases). This CDR3 is 12 amino acids long. Trimming removed 8 bases from V and 4 bases from J, with 11 bases in between. CDR3 nucleotide sequence: TGTGCCAGCGACAGTTCGCCCTATGGCTACACCTTC. As protein: CASDSSPYGYTF.